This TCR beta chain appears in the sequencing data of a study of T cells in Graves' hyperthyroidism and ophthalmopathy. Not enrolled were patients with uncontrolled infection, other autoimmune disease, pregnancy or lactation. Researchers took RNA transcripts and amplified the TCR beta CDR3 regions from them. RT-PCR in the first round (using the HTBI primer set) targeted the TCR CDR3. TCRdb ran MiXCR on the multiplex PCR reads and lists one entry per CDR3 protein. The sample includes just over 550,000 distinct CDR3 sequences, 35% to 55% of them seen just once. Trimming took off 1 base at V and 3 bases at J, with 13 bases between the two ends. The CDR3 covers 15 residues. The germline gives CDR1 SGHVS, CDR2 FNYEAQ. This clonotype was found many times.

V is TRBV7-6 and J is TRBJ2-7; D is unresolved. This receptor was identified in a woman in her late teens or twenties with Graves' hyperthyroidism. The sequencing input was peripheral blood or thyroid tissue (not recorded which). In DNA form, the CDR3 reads TGTGCCAGCAGCTTAGGGGCAGGAACCATCTACGAGCAGTACTTC. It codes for CASSLGAGTIYEQYF.